One sample yielded the 29 T cell receptor beta chains listed below, sequenced in a study of long-term antiretroviral therapy in people with HIV. Researchers ran immunoSEQ v3.0 at survey level. Only in-frame clones appear in the TCRdb table, and some are missing; sequencing was by immunoSEQ multiplex PCR. The sample holds tens of thousands of clones, less than 90% seen once. This specimen was unsorted PBMCs, taken 0.4 years after starting antiretroviral therapy. The origin of the receptors is a man aged 50 to 60 with HIV.

The chain employs TRBV18 and TRBJ1-1; D remains unclear. The CDR3 totals 10 residues. Germline V gene sequence: CDR1 KGHSH, CDR2 LQKENI. V dropped 9 bases and J dropped 5 bases, with 7 bases sitting between them. CDR3 residues: CASGQTEAFF. The CDR3 DNA sequence: TGTGCCAGTGGGCAGACTGAAGCTTTCTTT.

V and J are TRBV9 and TRBJ2-1, with TRBD1 as a possible D gene (6 bases). CDR1 is SGDLS, CDR2 YYNGEE, per germline. V was clipped by 0 bases and J by 5 bases, with 15 bases between them. The CDR3 has 16 residues. Written as DNA, the CDR3 is TGTGCCAGCAGCGTAGGCTCTGGGGGCCGCGACAATGAGCAGTTCTTC. This codes for CASSVGSGGRDNEQFF. Full variable domain (rest looked up from reference TRBV9 and TRBJ2-1): DSGVTQTPKHLITATGQRVTLRCSPRSGDLSVYWYQQSLDQGLQFLIQYYNGEERAKGNILERFSAQQFPDLHSELNLSSLELGDSALYFCASSVGSGGRDNEQFFGPGTRLTVL.

The V call is TRBV28, the J call TRBJ1-5, with D unclear. V lost 6 bases and J lost 2, with 14 bases in between. This CDR3 has 15 residues. Germline V gene data show CDR1 as MDHEN and CDR2 as SYDVKM. This chain's CDR3 is CASSYGGRGNQPQHF. CDR3 coding DNA: TGTGCCAGCAGCTACGGAGGGCGAGGCAATCAGCCCCAGCATTTT.

This chain links TRBV9 with TRBJ2-3; no clear D gene. The length of the CDR3 is 13 residues. Looked up from germline, CDR1 is SGDLS and CDR2 is YYNGEE. V was shortened by 0 bases and J by 6 bases, with 8 bases between the two germline ends. This CDR3 reads CASSVVLDDTQYF. The CDR3 DNA sequence: TGTGCCAGCAGCGTAGTGCTAGACGATACGCAGTATTTT.

This clone was observed once. The V call is TRBV7-2, the J call TRBJ1-2, with 8 bases aligning to TRBD1. Unmatched junction bases numbered 6, after V lost 2 bases and J lost 1 base. Germline V gives CDR1 SGHTA, CDR2 FQGNSA. The length of the CDR3 is 16 residues. CDR3 region: CASSLSWTGINYGYTF. In DNA, the CDR3 is TGTGCCAGCAGCTTATCTTGGACAGGGATTAACTATGGCTACACCTTC.

The genes are TRBV6-5 and TRBJ1-6; the D is unclear. The ends were cut back, 6 bases at V and 9 bases at J, with 15 bases in the middle. Germline loops: CDR1 MNHEY, CDR2 SVGAGI. The CDR3 is 14 amino acids. CDR3 amino acids: CASRSLQPGSPLHF. The CDR3 DNA is TGTGCCAGCAGATCGCTTCAACCGGGTTCACCCCTCCACTTT.

This clone was seen just once. The chain recombines TRBV4-3 with TRBJ1-1, with a weak D call TRBD1 (5 bases). CDR3 length: 14 amino acids. V lost 3 bases and J lost 5, with 13 bases in between. Per the germline V gene, CDR1 is LGHNA and CDR2 is YSLEER. CDR3 sequence: CASSQLGGGTEAFF. As DNA, the CDR3 is TGCGCCAGCAGCCAGCTTGGGGGGGGGACTGAAGCTTTCTTT.

The chain links TRBV6-5 to TRBJ2-7; 8 nucleotides agree with TRBD2. Losses at the gene ends were 2 bases for V and 4 bases for J; bases not matched to a gene: 7. From germline, CDR1 is MNHEY and CDR2 SVGAGI. The CDR3 length is 15 residues. For the CDR3, the DNA is TGTGCCAGCAGTTACCGTAGCGGGGTGATATACGAGCAGTACTTC. Residues: CASSYRSGVIYEQYF.

The CDR3 sequence is CATSSRTTGSAQGYTF. CDR3 in DNA: TGTGCCACCAGCAGTCGTACGACAGGGTCCGCCCAAGGCTACACCTTC. This chain joins TRBV15 and TRBJ1-2, with TRBD1 matching over 7 bases. Germline V gives CDR1 LNHNV, CDR2 YYDKDF (reference sequence). With V trimmed by 3 bases and J by 8 bases, 15 bases remained unmatched. This CDR3 contains 16 residues.

V is TRBV5-1 and J is TRBJ2-3, with 8 nucleotides matching TRBD2. This CDR3 has 16 residues. The J segment lost 3 bases and the V segment lost 4 bases, leaving 10 bases of the junction unmatched. In germline, CDR1 is SGHRS, CDR2 YFSETQ. CDR3 coding DNA: TGCGCCAGCAGCCCATGGGGGCGGGGGGCAACAGATACGCAGTATTTT. It specifies CASSPWGRGATDTQYF.

This sequence joins TRBV28 and TRBJ1-6; D gene ambiguous. Per the germline V gene, CDR1 is MDHEN and CDR2 is SYDVKM. CDR3 length equals 12 residues. V was cut by 2 bases and J by 16 bases, with 12 bases left in between. The CDR3 is CASSLLVLDLHF. The CDR3 region has the DNA TGTGCCAGCAGTTTACTAGTATTAGATCTCCACTTT.

The genes are TRBV7-3 and TRBJ1-1; 9 bases are shared with TRBD1. Looked up from germline, CDR1 is SGHTA and CDR2 is FQGTGA. The CDR3 sequence is 15 residues long. The V segment lost 5 bases and the J segment 9 bases; nucleotides outside the gene matches: 13. CDR3 sequence: CASSPLGGGQGQAFF. The CDR3 DNA reads TGTGCCAGCAGCCCCTTGGGGGGGGGACAGGGTCAAGCTTTCTTT.

V usage is TRBV5-1 and J usage is TRBJ2-3; D not certain. Trimming cost V 5 bases and J 3 bases, with 13 bases left between them. The V gene's germline CDR1 is SGHRS and CDR2 YFSETQ. The CDR3 sequence is 14 residues long. The DNA for the CDR3 is TGCGCCAGCAGTACGGGTCTAACGACAGATACGCAGTATTTT. Amino acid sequence: CASSTGLTTDTQYF.

This chain uses TRBV4-3 with TRBJ2-7; D is ambiguous. The CDR3 covers 15 residues. Looked up from germline, CDR1 is LGHNA and CDR2 is YSLEER. Trimming cost V 0 bases and J 2 bases, with 11 bases left between them. CDR3 nucleotide sequence: TGCGCCAGCAGCCAAGAGATGGGCACCACCTACGAGCAGTACTTC. It yields the protein CASSQEMGTTYEQYF.

V is TRBV27 and J is TRBJ2-2, with 8 bases fitting TRBD2. This CDR3 contains 17 residues. With 7 bases clipped from V and 0 bases from J, the junction kept 10 bases outside the gene matches. The germline V gene encodes CDR1 MNHEY and CDR2 SMNVEV (reference sequence). The CDR3 DNA is TGTGCCAGCACTGAATACGGGGGGGGCGCGAACACCGGGGAGCTGTTTTTT. This gives the protein CASTEYGGGANTGELFF.

The rearrangement uses TRBV10-3 and TRBJ2-3; D is undetermined. V was clipped by 5 bases and J by 2 bases, with 17 bases between them. CDR3 length: 16 amino acids. The germline gives CDR1 ENHRY, CDR2 SYGVKD. The CDR3 coding sequence is TGTGCCATCAGTATTACCCGTGGCCTGTACACAGATACGCAGTATTTT. As protein: CAISITRGLYTDTQYF.

CDR3 DNA: TGTGCCAGCACGTCTACAGGGGCCTATGGCTACACCTTC. Amino acid sequence: CASTSTGAYGYTF. The rearrangement joins TRBV28 to TRBJ1-2, with TRBD1 matching 7 bases. The germline V gene encodes CDR1 MDHEN and CDR2 SYDVKM. This CDR3 region has 13 residues. V was pared by 7 bases and J by 4 bases, with 6 bases of the junction left unmatched.

The rearrangement uses TRBV7-9 and TRBJ2-7, with 9 bases that match TRBD1. The germline V gene has CDR1 SEHNR and CDR2 FQNEAQ (reference sequence). The CDR3 length is 14 residues. J was trimmed by 5 bases and V by 2 bases; bases with no gene match: 4. CDR3 sequence (DNA): TGTGCCAGCAGCTTAAACAGGGGGCCTAACGAGCAGTACTTC. Residues: CASSLNRGPNEQYF.

V and J are TRBV4-2 and TRBJ2-6; D assignment may be TRBD1 or TRBD2 (5 bases each). This CDR3 has 16 amino acids. CDR1 and CDR2 (germline): LGHNA, YNFKEQ. V was clipped by 4 bases and J by 0 bases, with 10 bases between them. CDR3 residues: CASSPRGDSGANVLTF. The CDR3, as DNA: TGTGCCAGCAGCCCTCGGGGCGACTCTGGGGCCAACGTCCTGACTTTC.

The J gene is TRBJ2-7, the V gene TRBV11-2; 8 nucleotides agree with TRBD1. CDR1 and CDR2 (germline): SGHAT, FQNNGV. Trimming removed 4 bases from V and 3 bases from J; junction bases left unmatched: 8. The CDR3 runs to 15 residues. CDR3 bases: TGTGCCAGCAGCTCGGGGACAGGCTTTCTCTACGAGCAGTACTTC. Its translation: CASSSGTGFLYEQYF.

V and J are TRBV4-1 and TRBJ1-4, with 8 bases matching TRBD1. V gave up 1 base and J gave up 0 bases; unmatched junction bases: 4. Germline CDR1 reads MGHRA; CDR2 reads YSYEKL. CDR3 length: 17 residues. The CDR3 spells CASSQGPTGATNEKLFF. Written as DNA, the CDR3 is TGCGCCAGCAGCCAAGGACCGACAGGGGCAACTAATGAAAAACTGTTTTTT.

The V call is TRBV6-5, the J call TRBJ1-5; the D is unclear. This CDR3 has 15 residues. V lost 5 bases to trimming and J lost 3 bases, with 14 bases between them. CDR1 and CDR2 (germline): MNHEY, SVGAGI. The CDR3 loop is CASSLSVDLNQPQHF. In nucleotides, the CDR3 is TGTGCCAGCAGTCTCTCCGTCGACCTCAATCAGCCCCAGCATTTT.

This clone was seen once. The V and J genes are TRBV9 and TRBJ1-6, with D unresolved. The CDR3 extends over 13 amino acids. Trimming took 1 base from V and 7 from J, leaving 6 bases between them. Per the germline V gene, CDR1 is SGDLS and CDR2 is YYNGEE. The DNA for the CDR3 is TGTGCCAGCAGCGTACAGCCAAATTCACCCCTCCACTTT. Encoded protein: CASSVQPNSPLHF.

The V call is TRBV20-1, the J call TRBJ2-5; D is uncertain. The CDR3 contains 11 residues. V lost 6 bases and J 3 bases, leaving 8 bases between the germline ends. Germline assignment: CDR1 DFQATT and CDR2 SNEGSKA (reference sequence). CDR3 bases: TGCAGTGCAGCCAGAGAAGAGACCCAGTACTTC. This sequence encodes CSAAREETQYF.

The rearrangement uses TRBV7-2 and TRBJ2-2, with D perhaps TRBD1 (6 bases). The germline V gene has CDR1 SGHTA and CDR2 FQGNSA. The CDR3 consists of 17 residues. V lost 1 base and J lost 2, with 14 bases in between. The CDR3 reads CASSLVAGQRNTGELFF. For the CDR3, the DNA is TGTGCCAGCAGCTTAGTTGCTGGACAGCGTAACACCGGGGAGCTGTTTTTT.

The CDR3 sequence is CASSQGTSQGYEQYF. CDR3 nucleotides: TGTGCCAGCTCACAGGGGACTAGCCAGGGCTACGAGCAGTACTTC. V and J are TRBV18 and TRBJ2-7, with 9 bases that match TRBD2. V was clipped by 4 bases and J by 3 bases; unmatched bases: 7. From germline, CDR1 is KGHSH and CDR2 LQKENI. The CDR3 consists of 15 residues.

The chain combines TRBV28 with TRBJ2-5, with D hard to call. CDR1 and CDR2 (germline): MDHEN, SYDVKM. This CDR3 spans 14 amino acids. V was clipped by 7 bases and J by 2 bases, with 14 bases between them. The DNA for the CDR3 is TGTGCCAGCACGCGTCCGGGTTGGCAAGAGACCCAGTACTTC. Protein product: CASTRPGWQETQYF.

The genes are TRBV28 and TRBJ1-1; 8 nucleotides line up with TRBD1. CDR1 and CDR2 from the germline V gene are MDHEN and SYDVKM. The CDR3 extends over 16 amino acids. Unmatched junction bases numbered 14, after V lost 7 bases and J lost 4 bases. CDR3 residues: CASTTRGQGAGTEAFF. The CDR3 bases are TGTGCCAGCACCACCCGAGGTCAGGGGGCTGGCACTGAAGCTTTCTTT.

The chain uses TRBV5-6 and TRBJ1-2; no clear D gene. The length of the CDR3 is 15 residues. Trimming pared 3 bases from V and 0 bases from J, leaving 12 bases between. CDR1 is SGHDT and CDR2 is YYEEEE in the germline V gene. The CDR3 spells CASSSPPRANYGYTF. For the CDR3, the DNA is TGTGCCAGCAGCTCCCCGCCCCGAGCTAACTATGGCTACACCTTC.